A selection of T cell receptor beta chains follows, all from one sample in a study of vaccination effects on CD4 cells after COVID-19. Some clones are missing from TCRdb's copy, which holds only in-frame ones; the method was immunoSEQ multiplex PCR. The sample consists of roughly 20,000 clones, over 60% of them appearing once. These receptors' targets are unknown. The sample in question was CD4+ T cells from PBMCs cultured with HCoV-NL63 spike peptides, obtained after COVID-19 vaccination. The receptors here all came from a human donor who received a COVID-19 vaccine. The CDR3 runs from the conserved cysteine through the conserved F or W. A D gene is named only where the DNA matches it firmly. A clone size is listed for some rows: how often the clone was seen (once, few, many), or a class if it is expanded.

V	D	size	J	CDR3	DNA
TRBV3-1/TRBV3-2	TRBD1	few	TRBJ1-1	CASSHTGTGGTEAFF	TGTGCCAGCAGCCACACCGGGACAGGGGGTACTGAAGCTTTCTTT
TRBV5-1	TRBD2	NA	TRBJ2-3	CASSLFGRALDTQYF	TGCGCCAGCAGCCTTTTTGGGAGGGCCCTAGATACGCAGTATTTT
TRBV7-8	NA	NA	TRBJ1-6	CASSLARGVDGFDNSPLHF	TGTGCCAGCAGCTTAGCCCGCGGAGTAGATGGGTTTGATAATTCACCCCTCCACTTT
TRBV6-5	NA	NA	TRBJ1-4	CASSYAGVTGEKLFF	TGTGCCAGCAGTTACGCGGGGGTTACGGGAGAAAAACTGTTTTTT
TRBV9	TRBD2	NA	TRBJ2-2	CASSVRLAGNTGELFF	TGTGCCAGCAGCGTGAGACTAGCGGGTAACACCGGGGAGCTGTTTTTT
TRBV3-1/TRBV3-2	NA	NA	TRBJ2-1	CASSQVSGGRDEQFF	TGTGCCAGCAGCCAAGTTTCGGGGGGCCGGGATGAGCAGTTCTTC
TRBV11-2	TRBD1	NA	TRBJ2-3	CASSLGQGHTDTQYF	TGTGCCAGCAGCTTGGGACAGGGACACACAGATACGCAGTATTTT
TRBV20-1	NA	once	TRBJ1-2	CSVRVGYGYTF	TGCAGTGTTCGGGTCGGCTATGGCTACACCTTC
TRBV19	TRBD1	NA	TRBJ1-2	CASSVGGDYGYTF	TGTGCCAGTAGCGTAGGGGGCGACTATGGCTACACCTTC
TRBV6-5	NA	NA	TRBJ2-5	CASSLPGQETQYF	TGTGCCAGCAGTCTGCCCGGACAGGAGACCCAGTACTTC
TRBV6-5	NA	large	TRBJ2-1	CASRSNAGNEQFF	TGTGCCAGCAGATCTAACGCCGGTAATGAGCAGTTCTTC
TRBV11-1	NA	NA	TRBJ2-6	CASSSQQVSGANVLTF	TGTGCCAGCAGCTCCCAACAGGTCTCTGGGGCCAACGTCCTGACTTTC
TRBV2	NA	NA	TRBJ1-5	CAGSGGMEQPQHF	TGTGCCGGAAGTGGGGGAATGGAGCAGCCCCAGCATTTT
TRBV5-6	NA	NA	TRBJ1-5	CASSLQGWNQPQHF	TGTGCCAGCAGCCTACAGGGTTGGAATCAGCCCCAGCATTTT
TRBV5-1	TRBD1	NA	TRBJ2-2	CASSSDRGIAGELFF	TGCGCCAGCAGCTCGGACAGGGGGATAGCCGGGGAGCTGTTTTTT
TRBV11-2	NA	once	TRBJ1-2	CASSPGEGYGYTF	TGTGCCAGCAGCCCAGGGGAAGGCTATGGCTACACCTTC
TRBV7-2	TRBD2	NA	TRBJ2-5	CASSWGAGGLRETQYF	TGTGCCAGCAGCTGGGGAGCGGGGGGGCTTCGGGAGACCCAGTACTTC
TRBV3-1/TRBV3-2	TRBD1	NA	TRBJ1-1	CASSLTGVEAFF	TGTGCCAGCAGCCTTACAGGGGTTGAAGCTTTCTTT
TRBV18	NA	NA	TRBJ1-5	CASSPNSLYQPQHF	TGTGCCAGCTCACCAAACAGCCTCTATCAGCCCCAGCATTTT
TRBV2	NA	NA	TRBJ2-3	CASKTGTDTQYF	TGTGCCAGCAAGACAGGCACAGATACGCAGTATTTT
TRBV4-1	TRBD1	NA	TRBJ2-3	CASSHLQGGTDTQYF	TGCGCCAGCAGCCACCTACAGGGGGGCACAGATACGCAGTATTTT
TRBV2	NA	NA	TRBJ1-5	CASRVSFLGQPQHF	TGTGCCAGCAGAGTAAGTTTTCTGGGGCAGCCCCAGCATTTT
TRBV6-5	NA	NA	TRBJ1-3	CASSYSISSSGNTIYF	TGTGCCAGCAGTTACTCGATTTCCAGTTCTGGAAACACCATATATTTT
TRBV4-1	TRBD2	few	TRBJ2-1	CASSQAQLAGGIYEQFF	TGCGCCAGCAGCCAAGCCCAACTAGCGGGAGGGATCTATGAGCAGTTCTTC
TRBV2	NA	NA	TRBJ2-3	CASSMRAADTQYF	TGTGCCAGCAGTATGCGCGCCGCAGATACGCAGTATTTT
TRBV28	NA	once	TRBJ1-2	CASRAGRGAGYTF	TGTGCCAGCAGGGCGGGGCGTGGCGCTGGCTACACCTTC
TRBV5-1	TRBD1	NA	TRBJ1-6	CASSEGQSNNSPLHF	TGCGCCAGCAGCGAGGGACAGTCAAATAATTCACCCCTCCACTTT
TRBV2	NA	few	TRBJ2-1	CASSGSAHEQFF	TGTGCCAGCAGTGGCAGCGCACATGAGCAGTTCTTC
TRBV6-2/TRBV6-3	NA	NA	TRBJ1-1	CASSITGDTEAFF	TGTGCCAGCAGCATAACAGGAGACACTGAAGCTTTCTTT
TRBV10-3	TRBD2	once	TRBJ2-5	CAISEGLAGGRDQETQYF	TGTGCCATCAGTGAGGGGCTAGCGGGGGGCCGAGATCAGGAGACCCAGTACTTC
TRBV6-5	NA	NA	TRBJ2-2	CASSYMGTGELFF	TGTGCCAGCAGTTACATGGGCACCGGGGAGCTGTTTTTT
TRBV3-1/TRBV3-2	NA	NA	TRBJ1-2	CASRHDSLMGGYTF	TGTGCCAGCAGGCATGACAGTCTAATGGGCGGCTACACCTTC
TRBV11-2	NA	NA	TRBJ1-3	CASSHAPRGYGNTIYF	TGTGCCAGCAGCCACGCGCCTAGAGGATATGGAAACACCATATATTTT
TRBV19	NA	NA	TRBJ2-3	CASSLGRRSTDTQYF	TGTGCCAGTAGCCTGGGACGTCGGAGCACAGATACGCAGTATTTT
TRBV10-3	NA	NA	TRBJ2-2	CAISDGSPNTGELFF	TGTGCCATCAGTGATGGCAGCCCCAACACCGGGGAGCTGTTTTTT
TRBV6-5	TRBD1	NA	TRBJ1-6	CASTSGQGDSPLHF	TGTGCCAGCACCTCGGGGCAGGGGGATTCACCCCTCCACTTT
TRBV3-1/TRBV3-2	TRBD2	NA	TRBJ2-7	CASSPYLSGGADEQYF	TGTGCCAGCAGCCCCTACCTTAGCGGGGGGGCCGACGAGCAGTACTTC
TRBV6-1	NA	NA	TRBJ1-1	CASSENFRRLNTEAFF	TGTGCCAGCAGTGAAAATTTTCGGAGGTTAAACACTGAAGCTTTCTTT
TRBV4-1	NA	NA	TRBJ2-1	CASSQRVPGVSYNEQFF	TGCGCCAGCAGCCAAAGAGTCCCGGGAGTTTCCTACAATGAGCAGTTCTTC
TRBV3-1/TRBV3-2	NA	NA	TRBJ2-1	CASSQEGRTNSYNEQFF	TGTGCCAGCAGCCAAGAAGGCCGGACGAACTCCTACAATGAGCAGTTCTTC
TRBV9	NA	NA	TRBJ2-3	CASSARDLRLSTDTQYF	TGTGCCAGCAGCGCCCGGGACCTTAGACTAAGCACAGATACGCAGTATTTT
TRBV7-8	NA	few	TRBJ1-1	CASSLEVAGVNTEAFF	TGTGCCAGCAGCTTAGAAGTAGCGGGGGTTAACACTGAAGCTTTCTTT
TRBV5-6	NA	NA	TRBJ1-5	CASSVTGPQHF	TGTGCCAGCAGCGTCACTGGGCCCCAGCATTTT
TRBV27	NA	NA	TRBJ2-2	CASLGRPYTGELFF	TGTGCCAGCCTTGGTCGCCCGTACACCGGGGAGCTGTTTTTT
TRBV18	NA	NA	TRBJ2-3	CASSRYTDTQYF	TGTGCCAGCTCCCGGTACACAGATACGCAGTATTTT
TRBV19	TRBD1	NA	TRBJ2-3	CASTPGDRFTDTQYF	TGTGCCAGTACCCCTGGGGACAGATTCACAGATACGCAGTATTTT
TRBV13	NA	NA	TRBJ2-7	CASSSGRRTYEQYF	TGTGCCAGCAGCTCCGGGCGGAGGACCTACGAGCAGTACTTC
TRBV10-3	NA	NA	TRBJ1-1	CAIGGKGVMNTEAFF	TGTGCCATCGGGGGAAAAGGGGTCATGAACACTGAAGCTTTCTTT
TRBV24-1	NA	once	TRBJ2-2	CATSDYTGELFF	TGTGCCACCAGTGATTACACCGGGGAGCTGTTTTTT
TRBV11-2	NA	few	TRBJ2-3	CASSLFGGTDTQYF	TGTGCCAGCAGCTTATTCGGGGGAACAGATACGCAGTATTTT
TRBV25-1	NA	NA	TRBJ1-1	CASSDMGRTEAFF	TGTGCCAGCAGTGATATGGGGCGGACTGAAGCTTTCTTT